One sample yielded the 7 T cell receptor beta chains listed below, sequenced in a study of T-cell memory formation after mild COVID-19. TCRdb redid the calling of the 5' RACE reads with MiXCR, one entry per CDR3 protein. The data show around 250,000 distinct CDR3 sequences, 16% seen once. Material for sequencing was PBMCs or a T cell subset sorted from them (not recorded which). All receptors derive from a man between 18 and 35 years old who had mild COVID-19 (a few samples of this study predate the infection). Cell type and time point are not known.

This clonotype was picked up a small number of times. CDR3 coding DNA: TGTGCCAGCACCCAATTTGGGGGGACAATCACCGGGGAGCTGTTTTTT. Residues: CASTQFGGTITGELFF. This chain connects TRBV7-9 to TRBJ2-2; TRBD1 or TRBD2 may be the D gene (6 bases each). The CDR3 is 16 amino acids. V gave up 7 bases and J gave up 4 bases, with 19 bases separating them. Germline loops: CDR1 SEHNR, CDR2 FQNEAQ (reference sequence). The full variable domain, in which reference TRBV7-9 and TRBJ2-2 provide the parts outside the CDR3, is DTGVSQNPRHKITKRGQNVTFRCDPISEHNRLYWYRQTLGQGPEFLTYFQNEAQLEKSRLLSDRFSAERPKGSFSTLEIQRTEQGDSAMYLCASTQFGGTITGELFFGEGSRLTVL.

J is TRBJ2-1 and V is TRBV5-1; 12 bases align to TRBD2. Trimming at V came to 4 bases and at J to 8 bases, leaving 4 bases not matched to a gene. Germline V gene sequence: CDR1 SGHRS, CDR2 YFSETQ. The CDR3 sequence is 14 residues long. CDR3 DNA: TGCGCCAGCAGCCTAGCGGGGGGGCGCGATGAGCAGTTCTTC. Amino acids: CASSLAGGRDEQFF. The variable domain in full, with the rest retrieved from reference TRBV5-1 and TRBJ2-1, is KAGVTQTPRYLIKTRGQQVTLSCSPISGHRSVSWYQQTPGQGLQFLFEYFSETQRNKGNFPGRFSGRQFSNSRSEMNVSTLELGDSALYLCASSLAGGRDEQFFGPGTRLTVL.

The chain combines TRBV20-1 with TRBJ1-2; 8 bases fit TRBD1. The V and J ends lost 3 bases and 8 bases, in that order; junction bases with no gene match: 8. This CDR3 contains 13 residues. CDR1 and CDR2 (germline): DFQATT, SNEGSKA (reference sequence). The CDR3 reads CSASGDRGLGYTF. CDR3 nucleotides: TGCAGTGCTAGCGGTGACAGGGGCCTCGGCTACACCTTC.

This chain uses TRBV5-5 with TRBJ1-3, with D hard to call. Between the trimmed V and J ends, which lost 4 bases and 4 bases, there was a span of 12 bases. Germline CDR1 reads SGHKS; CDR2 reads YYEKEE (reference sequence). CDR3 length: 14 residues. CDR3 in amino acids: CASSPHLEGNTIYF. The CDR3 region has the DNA TGTGCCAGCAGCCCTCATCTCGAAGGAAACACCATATATTTT.

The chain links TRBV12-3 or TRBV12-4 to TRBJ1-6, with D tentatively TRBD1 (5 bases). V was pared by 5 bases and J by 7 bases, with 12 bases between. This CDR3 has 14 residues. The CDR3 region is CASSLSRANSPLHF. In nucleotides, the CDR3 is TGTGCCAGCAGTCTCTCCAGGGCCAATTCACCCCTCCACTTT.

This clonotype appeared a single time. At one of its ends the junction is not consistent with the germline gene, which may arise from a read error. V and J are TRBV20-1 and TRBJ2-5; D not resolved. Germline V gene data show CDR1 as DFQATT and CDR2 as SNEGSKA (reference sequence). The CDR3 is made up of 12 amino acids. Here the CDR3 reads CSAYKPQETQHF. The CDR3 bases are TGCAGTGCCTATAAGCCACAAGAGACCCAGCACTTC.

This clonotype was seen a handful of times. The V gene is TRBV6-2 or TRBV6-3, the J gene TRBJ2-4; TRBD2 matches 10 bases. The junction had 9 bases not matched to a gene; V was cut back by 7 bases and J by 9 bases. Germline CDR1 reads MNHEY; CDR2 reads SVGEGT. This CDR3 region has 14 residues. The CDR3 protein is CASISGGAGGIQYF. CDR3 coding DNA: TGTGCCAGCATAAGCGGGGGGGCAGGGGGCATTCAGTACTTC.